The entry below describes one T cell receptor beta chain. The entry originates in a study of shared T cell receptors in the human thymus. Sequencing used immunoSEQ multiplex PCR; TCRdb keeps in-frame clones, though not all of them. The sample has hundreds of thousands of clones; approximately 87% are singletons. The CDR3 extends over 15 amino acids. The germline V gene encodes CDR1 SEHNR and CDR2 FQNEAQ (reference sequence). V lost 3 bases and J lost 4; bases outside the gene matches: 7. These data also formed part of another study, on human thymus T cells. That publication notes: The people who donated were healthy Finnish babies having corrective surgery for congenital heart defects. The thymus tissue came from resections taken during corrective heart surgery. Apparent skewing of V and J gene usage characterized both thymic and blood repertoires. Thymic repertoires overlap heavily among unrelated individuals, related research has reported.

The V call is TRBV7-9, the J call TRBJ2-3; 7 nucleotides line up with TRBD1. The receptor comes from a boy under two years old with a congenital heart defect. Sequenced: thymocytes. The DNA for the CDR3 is TGTGCCAGCAGCTTTTTAGGGGGCGGCTCAGATACGCAGTATTTT. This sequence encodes CASSFLGGGSDTQYF.